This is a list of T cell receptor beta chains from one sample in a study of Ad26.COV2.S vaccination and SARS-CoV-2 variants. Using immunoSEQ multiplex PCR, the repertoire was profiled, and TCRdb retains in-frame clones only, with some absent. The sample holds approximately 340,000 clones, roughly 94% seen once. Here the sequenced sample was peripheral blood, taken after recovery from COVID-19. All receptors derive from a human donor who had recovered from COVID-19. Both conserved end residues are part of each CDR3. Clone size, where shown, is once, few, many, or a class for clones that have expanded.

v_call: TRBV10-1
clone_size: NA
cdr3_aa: CASSRMPTESSRSYNSPLHF

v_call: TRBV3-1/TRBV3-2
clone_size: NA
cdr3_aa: CASSQARLAGGIAKNIQYF

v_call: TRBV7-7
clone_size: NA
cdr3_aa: CASSVSGGAWETQYF

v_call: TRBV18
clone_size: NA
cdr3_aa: CASSYGQGGDEQYF

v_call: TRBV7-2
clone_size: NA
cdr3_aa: CASSFGADTQYF

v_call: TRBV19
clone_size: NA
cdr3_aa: CASSVQGTNYGYTF

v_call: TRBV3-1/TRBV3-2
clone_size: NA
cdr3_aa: CASSQDPVIGQIGYTF

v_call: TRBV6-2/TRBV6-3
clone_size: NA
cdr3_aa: CASSRNRGQAEKLFF

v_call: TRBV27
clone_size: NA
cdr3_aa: CASSSKTGSSSYEQYF

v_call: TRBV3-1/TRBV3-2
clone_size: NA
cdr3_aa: CASSPPSGFTDTQYF

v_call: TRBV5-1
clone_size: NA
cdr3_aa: CASSLTGTGDPEQYF

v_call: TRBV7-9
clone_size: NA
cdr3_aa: CASSIRSYEQYF

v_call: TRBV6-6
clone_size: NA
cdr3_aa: CASSYGAGGGEQFF

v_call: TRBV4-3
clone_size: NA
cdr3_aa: CASSQDQGGLSGANVLTF

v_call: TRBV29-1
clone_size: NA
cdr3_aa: CSVGWGPYNEQFF

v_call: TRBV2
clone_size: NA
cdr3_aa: CASSRGATNYGYTF

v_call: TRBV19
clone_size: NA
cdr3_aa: CASSPGTGGSYNSPLHF

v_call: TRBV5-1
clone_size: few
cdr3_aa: CASRPGTSGTGELFF

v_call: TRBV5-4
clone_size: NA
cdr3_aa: CASSPRRTGELFF

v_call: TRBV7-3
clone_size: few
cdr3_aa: CASSSASTYREGNQPQHF

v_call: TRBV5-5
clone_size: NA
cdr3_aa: CASSLQGDGYTF

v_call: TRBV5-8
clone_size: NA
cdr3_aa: CASLFWSGGYSLNTEAFF

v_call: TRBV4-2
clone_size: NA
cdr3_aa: CASSPTLLRQGSNEKLFF

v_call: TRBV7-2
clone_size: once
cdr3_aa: CATGSPFTDTQYF

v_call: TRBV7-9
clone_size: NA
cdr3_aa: CASSLGRGGGLSYNEQFF

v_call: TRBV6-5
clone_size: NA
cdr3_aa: CASRPPPGITEAFF

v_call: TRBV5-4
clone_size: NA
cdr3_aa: CASSLGTPTGDTQYF

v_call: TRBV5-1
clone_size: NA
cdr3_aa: CASSLVQAGGVEQFF

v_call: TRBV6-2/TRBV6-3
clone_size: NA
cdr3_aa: CASSLGTYTQYF

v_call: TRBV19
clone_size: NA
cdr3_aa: CASSLAGGNTGELFF

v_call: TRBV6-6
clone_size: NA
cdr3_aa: CASSYPDRGPSRPQHF

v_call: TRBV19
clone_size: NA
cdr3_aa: CASSPWDRGVNEKLFF

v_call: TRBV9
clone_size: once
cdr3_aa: CASSPGGGHEQYF

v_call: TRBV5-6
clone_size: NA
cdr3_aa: CASSPVPDSYEQYF

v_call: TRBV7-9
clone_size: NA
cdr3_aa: CASSLAFSPYEQYF

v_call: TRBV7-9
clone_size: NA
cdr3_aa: CASSLQGREGPQHF

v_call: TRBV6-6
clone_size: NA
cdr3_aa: CASQTLRDYGYTF

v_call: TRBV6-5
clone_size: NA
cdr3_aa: CASSYSARGSEAFF

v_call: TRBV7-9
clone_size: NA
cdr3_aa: CASSTGSGGAPVTDTQYF

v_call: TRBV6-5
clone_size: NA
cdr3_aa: CASHKQTSGYTF